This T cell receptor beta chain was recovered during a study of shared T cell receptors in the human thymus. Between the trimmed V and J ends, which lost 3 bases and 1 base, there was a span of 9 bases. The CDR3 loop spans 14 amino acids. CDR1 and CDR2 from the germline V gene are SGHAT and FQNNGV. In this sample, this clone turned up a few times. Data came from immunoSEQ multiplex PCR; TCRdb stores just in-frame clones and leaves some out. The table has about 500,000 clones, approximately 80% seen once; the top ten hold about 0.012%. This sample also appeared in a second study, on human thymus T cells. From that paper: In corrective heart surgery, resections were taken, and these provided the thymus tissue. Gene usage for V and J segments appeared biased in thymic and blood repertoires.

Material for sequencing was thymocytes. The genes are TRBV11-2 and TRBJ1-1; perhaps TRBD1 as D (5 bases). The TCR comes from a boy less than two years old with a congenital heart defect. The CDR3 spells CASSLGGQNTEAFF. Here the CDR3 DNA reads TGTGCCAGCAGCTTGGGAGGACAGAACACTGAAGCTTTCTTT.